This TCR beta chain is drawn from a study of blood T cell repertoires in COVID-19. Study as a whole: From the United States, Italy and Spain came samples of acute and convalescent COVID-19. The analysed material was cDNA or gDNA that came from T cells, B-cell-depleted T cells, or PBMCs.

The length of the CDR3 is 15 residues. Per the germline V gene, CDR1 is MNHNY and CDR2 is SVGAGI (reference sequence). The V gene end was trimmed by 0 bases and the J gene end by 8 bases; junction bases not matched to a gene: 7. Assay used: immunoSEQ multiplex PCR; TCRdb lists only in-frame clones, some missing. The repertoire holds over 120,000 clones, about 90% seen once, with approximately 40% in the top ten. This clonotype was sampled from a man between 50 and 59 years old who had recovered from COVID-19. The chain joins TRBV6-6 to TRBJ1-2, with TRBD1 identical over 9 bases. The sequencing input was peripheral blood. The CDR3 sequence is CASSYSGQGMRGYTF. Written as DNA, the CDR3 is TGTGCCAGCAGTTACTCCGGACAGGGGATGCGGGGCTACACCTTC.